This T cell receptor (beta chain) is from a study of blood T cells in healthy people across ages. For the second PCR, which ran for about 7 to 12 cycles, a sample-barcoded 5' primer and a J-beta primer mix were used. TCRdb reprocessed the 5' RACE reads with MiXCR, giving one entry per CDR3 protein. The table includes about 970,000 distinct CDR3 sequences, approximately 50% detected once. With 4 bases removed from V and 4 bases from J, the gap between germline ends came to 7 bases. The CDR3 has 12 amino acids. Germline CDR1 and CDR2: SQVTM and ANQGSEA. They isolated at least 6.5 million PBMCs from each sample.

The V and J genes are TRBV29-1 and TRBJ2-2; D is unresolved. Sequenced sample: blood. The TCR was taken from a woman aged 60 to 75 in good health. CDR3 sequence (DNA): TGCAGCGTTGTTAAAATCACCGGGGAGCTGTTTTTT. Translation gives CSVVKITGELFF.